The clone carrying this T cell receptor (beta chain) was counted at least ten times. This sample stems from a study of regulatory T cells in long-lasting Graves disease. The time point: newly diagnosed GD, antithyroid drugs for less than 3 months. Preparation of the TCR library used RNA extracted from PBMCs. The authors built TCR beta libraries using iRepertoire HTBI primers and Arm-PCR of CDR3 regions. TCRdb re-called the multiplex PCR reads with MiXCR, one entry per CDR3 protein. The sample yields around 400,000 distinct CDR3 sequences, 15% to 19% seen once. The CDR3 has 14 residues. The V and J ends lost 5 bases and 4 bases, in that order; junction bases with no gene match: 3. Germline V gene sequence: CDR1 ENHRY, CDR2 SYGVKD.

The sample consisted of peripheral blood mononuclear cells (PBMCs), taken at new diagnosis, from a patient treated with antithyroid drugs. V gene TRBV10-3 combines with J gene TRBJ1-2; 11 bases match TRBD1. This receptor was taken from a female donor with Graves disease. As DNA, the CDR3 is TGTGCCATCAGTCGGGGGACAGGGGGCTATGGCTACACCTTC. Protein product: CAISRGTGGYGYTF.